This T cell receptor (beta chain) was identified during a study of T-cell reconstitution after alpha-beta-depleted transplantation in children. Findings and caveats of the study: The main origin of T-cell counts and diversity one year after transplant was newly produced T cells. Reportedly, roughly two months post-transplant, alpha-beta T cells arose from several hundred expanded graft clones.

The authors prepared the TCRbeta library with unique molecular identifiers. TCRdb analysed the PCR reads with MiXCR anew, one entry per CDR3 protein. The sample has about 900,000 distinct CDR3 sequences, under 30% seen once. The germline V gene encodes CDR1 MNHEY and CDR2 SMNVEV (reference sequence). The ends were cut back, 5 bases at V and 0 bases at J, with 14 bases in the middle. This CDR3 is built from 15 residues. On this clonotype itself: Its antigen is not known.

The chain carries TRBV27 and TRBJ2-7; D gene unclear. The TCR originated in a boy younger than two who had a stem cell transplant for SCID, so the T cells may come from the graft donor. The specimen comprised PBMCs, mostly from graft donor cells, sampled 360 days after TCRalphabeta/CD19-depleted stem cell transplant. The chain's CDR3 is CASSPHQLGSYEQYF. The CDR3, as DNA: TGTGCCAGCAGTCCCCACCAACTGGGCTCCTACGAGCAGTACTTC.